Below are 20 T cell receptor beta chains sequenced from a single sample in a study of T cell changes during pregnancy in multiple sclerosis. The method was immunoSEQ multiplex PCR; TCRdb's version includes in-frame clones alone and lacks a portion of them. The table includes roughly 57,000 clones, 70% to 90% detected once. Sequences were derived from peripheral blood, sampled in the first trimester of pregnancy. The receptors derive from a female donor with multiple sclerosis, enrolled in a pregnancy study.

There are a few counts of this clone. The rearrangement uses TRBV30 and TRBJ1-1; D is perhaps TRBD1 (6 bases). This CDR3 comprises 15 residues. CDR1 is GTSNPN and CDR2 is SVGIG in the germline V gene (reference sequence). V lost 0 bases to trimming and J lost 4 bases, with 15 bases between them. The CDR3 DNA follows: TGTGCCTGGAGTGTCCAGGGTCTCAGGGGCACTGAAGCTTTCTTT. It encodes CAWSVQGLRGTEAFF.

This chain joins TRBV19 and TRBJ1-1; D is uncertain. The CDR3 covers 15 residues. The V gene's germline CDR1 is LNHDA and CDR2 SQIVND (reference sequence). V was cut by 3 bases and J by 4 bases, with 15 bases left in between. CDR3 DNA: TGTGCCAGTAGTATGGGTGGGGAGGAGGCCACTGAAGCTTTCTTT. It encodes CASSMGGEEATEAFF.

The chain employs TRBV2 and TRBJ1-5, with 7 bases lining up with TRBD1. The length of the CDR3 is 15 residues. Germline V lookup: CDR1 SNHLY, CDR2 FYNNEI. V lost 5 bases, J lost 4 bases, and 8 bases stayed unmatched. The CDR3 nucleotides read TGTGCCAGCAGTCCCCAGACGACAGGGAATCAGCCCCAGCATTTT. Its translation is CASSPQTTGNQPQHF.

This clone was recorded once. The rearrangement uses TRBV11-3 and TRBJ2-7; 11 bases map to TRBD2. From germline, CDR1 is SGHNT and CDR2 YENEEA. The CDR3 length is 15 residues. The junction had 4 bases not matched to a gene; V was cut back by 3 bases and J by 3 bases. The CDR3 protein is CASSFSSGGIYEQYF. The CDR3 DNA reads as TGTGCCAGCAGCTTCTCTAGCGGGGGGATCTACGAGCAGTACTTC.

The gene calls are TRBV11-3 and TRBJ2-2, with 7 positions matching TRBD1. The CDR3 spans 15 residues. V shed 5 bases, J shed 0 bases, and the junction held 3 bases outside the gene matches. The V gene's germline CDR1 is SGHNT and CDR2 YENEEA. The CDR3: CASSRQGTNTGELFF. CDR3 sequence (DNA): TGTGCCAGCAGCCGACAGGGCACGAACACCGGGGAGCTGTTTTTT.

The gene calls are TRBV5-1 and TRBJ2-5; TRBD2 agrees at 7 bases. Trimming cost V 3 bases and J 4 bases; bases outside gene matches: 9. CDR3 size: 15 residues. Looked up from germline, CDR1 is SGHRS and CDR2 is YFSETQ. The chain's CDR3 is CASSSGGGFAETQYF. The CDR3 DNA reads as TGCGCCAGCAGCTCCGGCGGGGGTTTTGCAGAGACCCAGTACTTC.

This chain connects TRBV11-2 to TRBJ2-1; D is perhaps TRBD1 (6 bases). V lost 6 bases and J 4 bases, leaving 19 bases between the germline ends. The CDR3 has 16 residues. CDR1 SGHAT and CDR2 FQNNGV come from the germline V gene. The CDR3 nucleotides read TGTGCCAGCAGAACAGACAGGCGAGCTTTATACAATGAGCAGTTCTTC. It yields the protein CASRTDRRALYNEQFF.

The V and J genes are TRBV13 and TRBJ1-1; D is undetermined. This CDR3 has 14 residues. V dropped 0 bases and J dropped 1 base, with 6 bases sitting between them. The germline V gene has CDR1 PRHDT and CDR2 FYEKMQ (reference sequence). The CDR3 DNA sequence: TGTGCCAGCAGCTTAGGCGGTGCGAACACTGAAGCTTTCTTT. Translated, it gives CASSLGGANTEAFF.

The CDR3 loop reads CASSLDPRASGRYNEQFF. DNA for the CDR3: TGTGCCAGCAGCTTAGACCCACGGGCGTCAGGGCGATACAATGAGCAGTTCTTC. The J gene is TRBJ2-1, the V gene TRBV7-2; D perhaps matches TRBD1 (5 bases). Germline V gene data show CDR1 as SGHTA and CDR2 as FQGNSA. This CDR3 comprises 18 residues. V dropped 1 base and J dropped 4 bases, with 20 bases sitting between them.

This chain links TRBV5-1 with TRBJ1-2, with D possibly TRBD1 on 5 matching bases. The CDR3 has 16 amino acids. CDR1 and CDR2 from the germline V gene are SGHRS and YFSETQ. V shed 2 bases and J shed 4 bases, with 18 bases lying between them. The CDR3: CASSFSQTSGGYGYTF. CDR3 nucleotide sequence: TGCGCCAGCAGCTTTTCTCAGACGTCGGGGGGCTATGGCTACACCTTC.

In this sample, this clone turned up once. The chain recombines TRBV2 with TRBJ1-2; a possible D gene is TRBD1 (5 bases). The germline V gene encodes CDR1 SNHLY and CDR2 FYNNEI. V lost 7 bases to trimming and J lost 2 bases, with 11 bases between them. The CDR3 has 13 residues. CDR3: CASNPGRNYGYTF. In DNA form, the CDR3 reads TGTGCCAGCAATCCAGGGAGGAACTATGGCTACACCTTC.

This chain uses TRBV29-1 with TRBJ1-2, with a tentative D call TRBD1 (5 bases). The CDR3 length is 13 residues. CDR1 and CDR2 from the germline V gene are SQVTM and ANQGSEA. The germline V and J ends were trimmed by 3 bases and 3 bases, with 11 bases remaining between them. In DNA, the CDR3 is TGCAGCGTTGACAGGGTAGGGGACTATGGCTACACCTTC. Encoded protein: CSVDRVGDYGYTF.

V is TRBV15 and J is TRBJ2-5, with D possibly TRBD1 on 7 matching bases. In germline, CDR1 is LNHNV, CDR2 YYDKDF (reference sequence). CDR3 length: 16 residues. V was trimmed by 1 base and J by 5 bases, leaving 17 bases between them. Here the CDR3 reads CATSRAWDSREETQYF. The DNA of the CDR3 is TGTGCCACCAGCAGAGCCTGGGACAGTCGGGAGGAGACCCAGTACTTC.

The chain recombines TRBV7-9 with TRBJ1-2; D unresolved. Germline V gives CDR1 SEHNR, CDR2 FQNEAQ (reference sequence). V lost 0 bases to trimming and J lost 4 bases, with 15 bases between them. The CDR3 spans 16 residues. DNA of the CDR3: TGTGCCAGCAGCTTAGCCCTCTCTCCTGTAGTCTATGGCTACACCTTC. It yields the protein CASSLALSPVVYGYTF.

The rearrangement links TRBV29-1 to TRBJ2-7; D perhaps matches TRBD2 (5 bases). With 5 bases removed from V and 3 bases from J, the gap between germline ends came to 17 bases. This CDR3 has 14 amino acids. Germline V CDR1 and CDR2: SQVTM, ANQGSEA. CDR3 loop: CSVCKAEEGYEQYF. The CDR3 DNA sequence: TGCAGCGTTTGTAAGGCCGAAGAGGGCTACGAGCAGTACTTC.

A few counts support this clone. The gene calls are TRBV7-8 and TRBJ2-7; D ambiguous. From germline, CDR1 is SGHVS and CDR2 FQNEAQ. The CDR3 has 12 residues. The V and J ends lost 5 bases and 7 bases respectively, with 12 bases between them. CDR3 sequence (DNA): TGTGCCAGCAGCCTCGCCCTCAGGGAGCAGTACTTC. Translation: CASSLALREQYF.

This rearrangement joins TRBV29-1 to TRBJ2-7, with D possibly TRBD2 on 5 matching bases. V was cut by 3 bases and J by 6 bases, with 12 bases left in between. Germline values: CDR1 SQVTM, CDR2 ANQGSEA. The CDR3 contains 12 residues. The CDR3: CSVEGESLEQYF. The CDR3 nucleotides are TGCAGCGTTGAGGGAGAGTCGCTCGAGCAGTACTTC.

The rearrangement uses TRBV18 and TRBJ2-6, with unresolved D. Deletions cut 6 bases from V and 1 base from J, with 22 bases between. The germline CDR1 and CDR2 sequences are KGHSH and LQKENI. The CDR3 loop spans 19 amino acids. The CDR3 here is CASSARLILKLSGANVLTF. In nucleotides, the CDR3 is TGTGCCAGCTCGGCCAGGTTGATCTTGAAGCTTTCTGGGGCCAACGTCCTGACTTTC.

This clone was seen once. The V call is TRBV5-1, the J call TRBJ2-2, with 9 bases lining up with TRBD1. The V and J ends lost 7 bases and 4 bases, in that order; junction bases with no gene match: 5. This CDR3 region has 14 residues. In germline, CDR1 is SGHRS, CDR2 YFSETQ. CDR3 DNA: TGCGCCAGCGGACTGACAGGGGGCACCGGGGAGCTGTTTTTT. This translates into CASGLTGGTGELFF.

This clone was detected only once. This rearrangement joins TRBV19 to TRBJ1-5; D call uncertain. CDR1 is LNHDA, CDR2 SQIVND, per germline (reference sequence). Trimming stripped 1 base from V and 9 bases from J, with 13 bases between. The CDR3 loop spans 14 amino acids. The CDR3 sequence: CASSIGEATGPQHF. The CDR3 DNA sequence: TGTGCCAGTAGTATAGGGGAGGCCACGGGGCCCCAGCATTTT.